Below, one T cell receptor (beta chain) is given with its context. The antigen remains undetermined. One end of the junction fails to match germline, which may point to a read error. Using a J-beta primer mix together with a sample-barcoded 5' primer, a second PCR was run for roughly 7 to 12 cycles. TCRdb itself ran the 5' RACE reads through MiXCR, one entry per CDR3 protein. Altogether hundreds of thousands of distinct CDR3 sequences are present, around 45% being singletons, with the ten largest covering approximately 19%. The data originate from a study of blood T cells in healthy people across ages. Study observations and caveats: Getting older went along with TCR beta diversity per million T cells dropping roughly linearly.

This CDR3 comprises 16 residues. The J gene is TRBJ2-5, the V gene TRBV12-3 or TRBV12-4; 9 nucleotides match TRBD2. Sequencing was performed on blood. This sequence was found in a man in his 60s in good health. CDR3 nucleotides: TGTGCCAACAGTGTAGGGCCGGGACTAGCCCAAGAGACCCAGTACTTC. Residues: CANSVGPGLAQETQYF.